This T cell receptor beta chain was sequenced during a study of CD8 T cells in Susac syndrome. The RNA input was about 0.5 to 1 ug, and it was reverse transcribed with random hexamers. TCRdb fed the immunoSEQ multiplex PCR reads into MiXCR, producing one record per CDR3 protein. The table includes some 200,000 distinct CDR3 sequences, over 75% detected once. The patients with Susac syndrome satisfied recently defined diagnostic criteria for either definite or probable disease. Worth noting for this clonotype: Antigen specificity is unknown.

The V gene's germline CDR1 is SEHNR and CDR2 FQNEAQ (reference sequence). This CDR3 is 13 amino acids long. Trimming took 7 bases from V and 7 from J; bases not matched to a gene: 6. Whole-study findings and limits: The study admitted that it had a relatively small number of individuals in its TCR sequencing and HLA analysis.

Sequencing was carried out using CD4+ T cells from PBMCs. The chain carries TRBV7-9 and TRBJ2-2; 7 bases are a match to TRBD2. The TCR originated in a human donor with Susac syndrome. The CDR3 DNA reads TGTGCCAGCACATTCGGGGGGAACGGGGAGCTGTTTTTT. This translates into CASTFGGNGELFF.